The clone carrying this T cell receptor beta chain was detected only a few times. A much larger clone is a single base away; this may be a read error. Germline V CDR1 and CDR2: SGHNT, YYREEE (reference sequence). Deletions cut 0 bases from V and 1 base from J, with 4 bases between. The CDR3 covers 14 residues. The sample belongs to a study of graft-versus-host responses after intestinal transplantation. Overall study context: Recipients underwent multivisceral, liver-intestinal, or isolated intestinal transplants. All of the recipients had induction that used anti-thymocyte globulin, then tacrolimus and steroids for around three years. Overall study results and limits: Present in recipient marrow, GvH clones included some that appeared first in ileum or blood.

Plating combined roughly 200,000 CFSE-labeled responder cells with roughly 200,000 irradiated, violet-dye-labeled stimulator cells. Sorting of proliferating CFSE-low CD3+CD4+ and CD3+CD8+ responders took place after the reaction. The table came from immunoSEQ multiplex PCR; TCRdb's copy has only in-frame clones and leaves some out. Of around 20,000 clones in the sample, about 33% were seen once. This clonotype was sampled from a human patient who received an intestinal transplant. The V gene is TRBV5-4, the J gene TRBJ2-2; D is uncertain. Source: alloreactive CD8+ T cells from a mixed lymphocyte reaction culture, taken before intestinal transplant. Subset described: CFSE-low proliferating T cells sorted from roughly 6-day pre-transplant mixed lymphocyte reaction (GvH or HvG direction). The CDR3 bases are TGTGCCAGCAGCTTGGCGGGGAACACCGGGGAGCTGTTTTTT. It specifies CASSLAGNTGELFF.